This TCR beta chain was recovered during a study of CD8 T cells in Susac syndrome. Study-wide results and caveats: By the study's own acknowledgment, its TCR sequencing and HLA analysis included relatively few individuals.

Random hexamers were used to reverse transcribe 0.5 to 1 ug of RNA. TCRdb re-derived calls from the immunoSEQ multiplex PCR reads in MiXCR, one entry per CDR3 protein. The data hold approximately 190,000 distinct CDR3 sequences, with roughly 94% observed a single time. Note on this clonotype: What it binds is unknown.

Germline values: CDR1 SGHDT, CDR2 YYEEEE. This CDR3 spans 14 amino acids. V was cut by 3 bases and J by 6 bases, with 14 bases left in between. The sequence was obtained from a human donor with Susac syndrome. V usage is TRBV5-6 and J usage is TRBJ2-3, with D perhaps being TRBD1 or TRBD2 (6 bases each). Sequenced input: CD8+ T cells from PBMCs. The CDR3 sequence: CASSWTTGYDTQYF. CDR3 sequence (DNA): TGTGCCAGCAGCTGGACTACAGGGTATGATACGCAGTATTTT.